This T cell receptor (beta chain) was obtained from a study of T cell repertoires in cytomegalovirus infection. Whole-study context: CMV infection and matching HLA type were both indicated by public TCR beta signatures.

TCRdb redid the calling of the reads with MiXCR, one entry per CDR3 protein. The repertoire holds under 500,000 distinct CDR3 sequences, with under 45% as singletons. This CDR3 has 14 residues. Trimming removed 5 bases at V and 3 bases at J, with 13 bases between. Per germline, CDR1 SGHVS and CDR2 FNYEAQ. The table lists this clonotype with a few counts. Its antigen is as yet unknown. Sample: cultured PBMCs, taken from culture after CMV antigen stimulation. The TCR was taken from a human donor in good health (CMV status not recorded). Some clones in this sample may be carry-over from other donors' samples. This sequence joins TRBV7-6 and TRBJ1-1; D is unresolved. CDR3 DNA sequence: TGTGCCAGCAGCCCTGCAGGCGGGGACACTGAAGCTTTCTTT. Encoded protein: CASSPAGGDTEAFF. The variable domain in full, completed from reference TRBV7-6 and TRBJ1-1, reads GAGVSQSPRYKVTKRGQDVALRCDPISGHVSLYWYRQALGQGPEFLTYFNYEAQQDKSGLPNDRFSAERPEGSISTLTIQRTEQRDSAMYRCASSPAGGDTEAFFGQGTRLTVV.